This T cell receptor (beta chain) was profiled in a study of cytomegalovirus exposure and HLA in healthy donors. As for the study in general: The roughly 110 validation repertoires were produced on the same platform as the 650 to 800 repertoires of the first cohort. This was reported in a later analysis. The study's findings and limits: The study put some 150 TCR beta chains on its list as cytomegalovirus-associated. Rare TCR sequences predominated, though certain public TCRs were found in many donors.

Details on this clone: As yet, its antigen is unknown.

V lost 5 bases, J lost 5 bases, and 12 bases lay in between. Per germline, CDR1 LNHDA and CDR2 SQIVND (reference sequence). The CDR3 spans 13 residues. The protocol was immunoSEQ multiplex PCR, while the TCRdb copy is restricted to in-frame clones and leaves out a portion. The sample includes tens of thousands of clones, 80% to 90% of them seen just once. Separate from the 666-subject first cohort was the approximately 120-subject validation cohort, to which the donors belonged. The TCR originated in a woman aged 18-29 years in good health and CMV-seropositive. The gene calls are TRBV19 and TRBJ2-5; D might be TRBD2 (5 bases). The sample taken for sequencing was PBMCs. CDR3 bases: TGTGCCAGTAGTCGGGATCCGAGCGAGACCCAGTACTTC. Protein: CASSRDPSETQYF.